Presented here are 5 T cell receptor beta chains from one specimen sequenced in a study of T cell repertoires in cytomegalovirus infection (dated 2019 in TCRdb). The data were produced on an Illumina HiSeq 1500. In TCRdb, the public reads were trimmed at Q25 with fastp and aligned with MiXCR, with productive beta chains retained. Merged by CDR3 protein, the rows form single entries marked with the most common genes and DNA. The sample data list about 490,000 distinct CDR3 sequences, and approximately 25% of these were observed just once. The ten largest make up around 14% of the sample. The source material was PBMCs. The receptors derive from a human donor in good health (CMV status not recorded). Some clones in this sample may be carry-over from other donors' samples.

V and J are TRBV20-1 and TRBJ2-1; 7 nucleotides line up with TRBD2. The CDR3 contains 14 residues. V dropped 3 bases and J dropped 7; count of bases not matched to a gene: 9. The germline V gene encodes CDR1 DFQATT and CDR2 SNEGSKA (reference sequence). The CDR3 DNA is TGCAGTGCTAGTAGGACGGGAGGAAGGAATGAGCAGTTCTTC. Translated: CSASRTGGRNEQFF.

This chain connects TRBV7-8 to TRBJ2-1; weak D call: TRBD2 (5 bases). Trimming cost V 4 bases and J 3 bases, with 19 bases left between them. The CDR3 sequence is 17 residues long. In germline, CDR1 is SGHVS, CDR2 FQNEAQ. Here the CDR3 reads CASSSHPGLAGYNEQFF. Written as DNA, the CDR3 is TGTGCCAGCAGCTCCCATCCTGGCCTAGCCGGCTACAATGAGCAGTTCTTC.

V usage is TRBV7-2 and J usage is TRBJ2-1; the match to TRBD2 covers 7 bases. The CDR3 spans 15 residues. Germline V gives CDR1 SGHTA, CDR2 FQGNSA. V lost 2 bases and J lost 2; bases outside the gene matches: 3. The CDR3 is CASSLTREAYNEQFF. The DNA of the CDR3 is TGTGCCAGCAGCTTAACCCGGGAGGCCTACAATGAGCAGTTCTTC.

This clonotype was counted only a few times. This chain links TRBV27 with TRBJ2-3; TRBD2 aligns across 11 bases. V lost 2 bases to trimming and J lost 6 bases; unmatched junction nucleotides: 7. The CDR3 extends over 16 amino acids. Looked up from germline, CDR1 is MNHEY and CDR2 is SMNVEV (reference sequence). CDR3 sequence reads: CASSLVAGGFLDTQYF. For the CDR3, the DNA is TGTGCCAGCAGTTTAGTAGCGGGAGGGTTCTTGGATACGCAGTATTTT.

V is TRBV20-1 and J is TRBJ2-3, with D maybe TRBD2 (5 bases). Germline loops: CDR1 DFQATT, CDR2 SNEGSKA (reference sequence). With 4 bases removed from V and 8 bases from J, the gap between germline ends came to 28 bases. The CDR3 is 17 amino acids. The CDR3 nucleotides are TGCAGTGCTATGGTCTCGCTAGGAGGACGCGATGCGGGTACGCAGTATTTT. Translated: CSAMVSLGGRDAGTQYF.